This TCR beta chain was captured by sequencing in a study of blood T cell repertoires in COVID-19. CDR1 is SGHTS and CDR2 is YDEGEE in the germline V gene. This CDR3 contains 16 residues. The junction had 7 bases not matched to a gene; V was cut back by 0 bases and J by 5 bases. The repertoire was sequenced with immunoSEQ multiplex PCR; TCRdb's copy has only in-frame clones and lacks some. Here the sample spans roughly 75,000 clones, 75% to 85% being singletons. The source material was peripheral blood. The chain employs TRBV5-8 and TRBJ2-2, with TRBD1 matching 7 bases. This TCR derives from a middle-aged man with COVID-19, enrolled during active disease. The CDR3 region is CASSLVWQGDTGELFF. DNA of the CDR3: TGTGCCAGCAGCTTGGTTTGGCAGGGGGATACCGGGGAGCTGTTTTTT.